Included here is one T cell receptor (beta chain) sequence, with context. Antigen unknown. This sample is part of a study of T cell responses to AZD1222 COVID-19 vaccine. Germline assignment: CDR1 MNHEY and CDR2 SVGAGI. V dropped 4 bases and J dropped 4 bases, with 19 bases sitting between them. The CDR3 is 16 residues long. Study results and caveats: Clonal diversity was possibly underestimated, and white British individuals and females predominated among donors. Nearly half of the spike-specific TCRs reportedly recognize variant regions that carry no mutations. After the peak T cell response, and only then, were repertoires sampled.

Assay: immunoSEQ multiplex PCR; the TCRdb copy retains only in-frame clones and omits some. The sample shows fewer than 150,000 clones, approximately 89% of them seen only once. V usage is TRBV6-5 and J usage is TRBJ2-5; perhaps TRBD2 as D (6 bases). This receptor was obtained from an adult in good health. Material: peripheral blood, obtained on day 0 of AZD1222 vaccination. CDR3 loop: CASSSEGGRYGETQYF. The CDR3 DNA sequence: TGTGCCAGCAGTTCCGAGGGAGGCAGGTATGGAGAGACCCAGTACTTC.